Listed below are T cell receptor beta chains from one sample, sequenced in a study of shared clonotypes between healthy human individuals. The assay was immunoSEQ multiplex PCR, and TCRdb's table has in-frame clones only and misses some. The sample has some 2.1 million clones, approximately 95% seen once; the top ten hold approximately 0.13%. Sequencing was performed on naive CD4+ T cells sorted from blood. These receptors were taken from a man aged 18 to 29 in good health. CDR3s leave out the opening cysteine and the closing phenylalanine or tryptophan. D genes are given only for firm matches. A row's size may be missing; if present it is once, few, many or a size class.

CDR3aa,v_gene,abundance,j_gene,d_gene
ASSMNNYGYT,TRBV2,NA,TRBJ1-2,NA
AWNGPPGNTIY,TRBV30,NA,TRBJ1-3,NA
ASGLAVETQY,TRBV5-1,once,TRBJ2-5,TRBD2
ASSWPGEQF,TRBV7-8,NA,TRBJ2-1,NA
AIMDEQGNYEQY,TRBV10-3,NA,TRBJ2-7,NA
ASSSTLSTVSEQY,TRBV18,NA,TRBJ2-7,NA
ASSLGGMNTEAF,TRBV7-3,NA,TRBJ1-1,NA
ASSILPQGSEKLF,TRBV19,NA,TRBJ1-4,NA
ASSPLGPRDTGELF,TRBV18,NA,TRBJ2-2,NA
ASSLIFAAGTTDTQY,TRBV5-1,NA,TRBJ2-3,TRBD2